The clone carrying this TCR beta chain was seen only a few times. Trimming stripped 5 bases from V and 4 bases from J, with 10 bases between. CDR1 is MNHNS, CDR2 SASEGT, per germline. The CDR3 is made up of 13 amino acids. The library tagged each cDNA molecule with unique molecular identifiers. TCRdb re-analysed the RACE reads in MiXCR, keeping a single row per CDR3 protein. The data show around 120,000 distinct CDR3 sequences, about 14% seen once. Time point of the sample: pre-sensitization, week 0. Treatment reported: therapeutic diphenylcyclopropenone sensitization with weekly scalp DPC. Donation of samples came from alopecia patients who were 18 to 70 years old and suitable for DPC. These data belong to a study of human T cells and chemical hapten exposure. As for the study in general: Researchers reported sensitizing an approximately 2 cm by approximately 2 cm upper inner arm skin site with 2% DPC.

V usage is TRBV6-1 and J usage is TRBJ2-3, with D possibly matching TRBD2 (5 bases). The clonotype comes from a woman aged 18-30 years with alopecia areata. Some clones in this sample may be carry-over from other donors' samples. Sequencing was performed on whole blood, taken in connection with sensitization to the hapten diphenylcyclopropenone (DPC). The CDR3 here is CASSWQEADTQYF. The CDR3 DNA reads as TGTGCCAGCAGTTGGCAGGAGGCAGATACGCAGTATTTT.